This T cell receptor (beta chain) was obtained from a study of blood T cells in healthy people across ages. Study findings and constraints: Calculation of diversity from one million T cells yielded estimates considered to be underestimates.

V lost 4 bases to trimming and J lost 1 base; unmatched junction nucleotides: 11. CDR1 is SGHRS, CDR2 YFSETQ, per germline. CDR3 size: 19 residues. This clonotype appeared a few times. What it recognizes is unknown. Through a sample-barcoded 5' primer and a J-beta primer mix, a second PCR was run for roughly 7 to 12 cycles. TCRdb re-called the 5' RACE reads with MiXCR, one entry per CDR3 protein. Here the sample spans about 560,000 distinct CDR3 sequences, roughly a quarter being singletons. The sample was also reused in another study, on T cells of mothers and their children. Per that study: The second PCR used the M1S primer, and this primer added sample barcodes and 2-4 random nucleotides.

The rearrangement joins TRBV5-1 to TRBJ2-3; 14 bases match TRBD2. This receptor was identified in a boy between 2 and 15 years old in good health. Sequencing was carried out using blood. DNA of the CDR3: TGCGCCAGCAGCACTGGGACTAGCGGGAGAAGGGGGGGCACAGATACGCAGTATTTT. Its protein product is CASSTGTSGRRGGTDTQYF.